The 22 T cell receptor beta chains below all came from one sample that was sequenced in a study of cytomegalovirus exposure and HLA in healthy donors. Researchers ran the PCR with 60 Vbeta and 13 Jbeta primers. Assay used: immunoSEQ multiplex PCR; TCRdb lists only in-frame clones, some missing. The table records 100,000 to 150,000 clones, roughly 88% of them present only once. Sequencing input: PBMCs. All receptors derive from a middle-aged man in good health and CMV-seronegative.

The CDR3 sequence: CASSFLQSNTEAFF. The CDR3 DNA reads TGTGCCAGCAGCTTTCTTCAGTCGAACACTGAAGCTTTCTTT. The V call is TRBV11-2, the J call TRBJ1-1; D is undetermined. Germline CDR1 SGHAT, CDR2 FQNNGV. The V end was cut by 3 bases, the J end by 1 base, with 9 bases between. CDR3 length equals 14 residues.

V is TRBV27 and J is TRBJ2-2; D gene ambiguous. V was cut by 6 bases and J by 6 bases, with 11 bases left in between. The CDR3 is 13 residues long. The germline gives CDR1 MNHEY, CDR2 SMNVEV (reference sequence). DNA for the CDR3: TGTGCCAGCAGCCCGAATACGGCCGGGGAGCTGTTTTTT. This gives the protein CASSPNTAGELFF.

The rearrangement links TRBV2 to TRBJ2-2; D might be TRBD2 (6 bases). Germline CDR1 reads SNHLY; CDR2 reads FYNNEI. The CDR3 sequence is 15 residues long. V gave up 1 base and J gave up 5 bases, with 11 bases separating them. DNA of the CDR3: TGTGCCAGCAGTGAAGGCGCGGGAAAAACCGGGGAGCTGTTTTTT. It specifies CASSEGAGKTGELFF.

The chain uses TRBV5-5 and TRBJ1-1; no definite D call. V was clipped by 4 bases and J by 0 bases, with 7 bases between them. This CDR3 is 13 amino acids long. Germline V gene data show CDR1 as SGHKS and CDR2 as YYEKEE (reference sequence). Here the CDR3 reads CASSLALNTEAFF. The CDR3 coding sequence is TGTGCCAGCAGCCTAGCGTTGAACACTGAAGCTTTCTTT.

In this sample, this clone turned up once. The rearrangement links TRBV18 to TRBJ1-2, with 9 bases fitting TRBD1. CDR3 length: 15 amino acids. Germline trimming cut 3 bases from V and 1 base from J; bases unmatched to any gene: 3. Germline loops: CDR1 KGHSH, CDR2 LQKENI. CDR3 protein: CASSPRDRDNYGYTF. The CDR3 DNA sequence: TGTGCCAGCTCACCTCGGGACAGGGATAACTATGGCTACACCTTC. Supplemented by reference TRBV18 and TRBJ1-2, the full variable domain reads NAGVMQNPRHLVRRRGQEARLRCSPMKGHSHVYWYRQLPEEGLKFMVYLQKENIIDESGMPKERFSAEFPKEGPSILRIQQVVRGDSAAYFCASSPRDRDNYGYTFGSGTRLTVV.

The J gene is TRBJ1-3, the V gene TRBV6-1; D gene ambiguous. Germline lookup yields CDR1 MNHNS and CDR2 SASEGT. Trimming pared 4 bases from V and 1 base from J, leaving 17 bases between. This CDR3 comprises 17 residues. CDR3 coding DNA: TGTGCCAGCAGTGCTCGAGGAAGTTACTCATCTGGAAACACCATATATTTT. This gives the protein CASSARGSYSSGNTIYF.

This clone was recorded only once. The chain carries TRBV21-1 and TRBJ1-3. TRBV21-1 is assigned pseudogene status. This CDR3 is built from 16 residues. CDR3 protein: CASSKGADSSGNTIYF. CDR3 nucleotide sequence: TGTGCCAGCAGCAAAGGAGCGGACTCCTCTGGAAACACCATATATTTT.

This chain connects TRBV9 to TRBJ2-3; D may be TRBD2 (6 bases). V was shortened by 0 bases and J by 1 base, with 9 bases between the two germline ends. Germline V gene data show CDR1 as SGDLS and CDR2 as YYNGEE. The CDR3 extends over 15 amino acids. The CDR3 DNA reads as TGTGCCAGCAGCGTAGGTAGCGGCCGCACAGATACGCAGTATTTT. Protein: CASSVGSGRTDTQYF. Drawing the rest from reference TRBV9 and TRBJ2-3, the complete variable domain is DSGVTQTPKHLITATGQRVTLRCSPRSGDLSVYWYQQSLDQGLQFLIQYYNGEERAKGNILERFSAQQFPDLHSELNLSSLELGDSALYFCASSVGSGRTDTQYFGPGTRLTVL.

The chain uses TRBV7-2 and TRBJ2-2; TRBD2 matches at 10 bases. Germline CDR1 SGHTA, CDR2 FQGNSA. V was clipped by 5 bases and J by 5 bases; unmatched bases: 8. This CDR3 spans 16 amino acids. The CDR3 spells CASSTSGGADTGELFF. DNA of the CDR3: TGTGCCAGCAGCACGAGCGGGGGGGCCGATACCGGGGAGCTGTTTTTT.

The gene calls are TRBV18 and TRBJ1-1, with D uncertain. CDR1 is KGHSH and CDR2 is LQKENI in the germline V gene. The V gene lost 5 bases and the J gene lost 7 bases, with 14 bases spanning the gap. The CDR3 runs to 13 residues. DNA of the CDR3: TGTGCCAGCTCAGCGAAAGGAGTGGGTGAAGCTTTCTTT. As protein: CASSAKGVGEAFF.

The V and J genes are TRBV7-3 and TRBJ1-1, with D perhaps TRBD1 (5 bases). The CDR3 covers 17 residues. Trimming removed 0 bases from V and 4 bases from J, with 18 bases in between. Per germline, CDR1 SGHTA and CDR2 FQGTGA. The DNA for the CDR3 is TGTGCCAGCAGCTTAACGTTAGGGGCACAATCCGGCACTGAAGCTTTCTTT. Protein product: CASSLTLGAQSGTEAFF.

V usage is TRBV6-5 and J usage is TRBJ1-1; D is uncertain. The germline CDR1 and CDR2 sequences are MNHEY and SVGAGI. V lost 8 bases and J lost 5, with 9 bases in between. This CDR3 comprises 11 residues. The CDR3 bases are TGTGCCAGCGTCCAGCGGACTGAAGCTTTCTTT. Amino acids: CASVQRTEAFF.

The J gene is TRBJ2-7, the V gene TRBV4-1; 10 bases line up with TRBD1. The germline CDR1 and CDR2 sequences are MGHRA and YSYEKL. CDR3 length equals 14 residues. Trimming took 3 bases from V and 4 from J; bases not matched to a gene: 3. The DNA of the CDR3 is TGCGCCAGCAGCCAGACAGGGGGCGGTTACGAGCAGTACTTC. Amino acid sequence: CASSQTGGGYEQYF.

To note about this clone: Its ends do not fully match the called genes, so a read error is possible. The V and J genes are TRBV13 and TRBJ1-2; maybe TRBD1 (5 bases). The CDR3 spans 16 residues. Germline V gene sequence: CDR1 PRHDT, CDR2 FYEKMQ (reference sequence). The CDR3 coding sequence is TGTGCCAGCACCTTAACTCTCCGGGGGTCTAACTATGGCTACACCTTC. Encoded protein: CASTLTLRGSNYGYTF.

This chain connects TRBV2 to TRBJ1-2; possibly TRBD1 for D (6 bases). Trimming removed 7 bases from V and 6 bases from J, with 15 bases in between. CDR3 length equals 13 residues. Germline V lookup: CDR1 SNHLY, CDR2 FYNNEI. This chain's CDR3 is CASIEQGAHGYTF. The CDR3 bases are TGTGCCAGCATCGAACAGGGTGCGCATGGCTACACCTTC. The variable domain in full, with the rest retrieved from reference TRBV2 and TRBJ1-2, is EPEVTQTPSHQVTQMGQEVILRCVPISNHLYFYWYRQILGQKVEFLVSFYNNEISEKSEIFDDQFSVERPDGSNFTLKIRSTKLEDSAMYFCASIEQGAHGYTFGSGTRLTVV.

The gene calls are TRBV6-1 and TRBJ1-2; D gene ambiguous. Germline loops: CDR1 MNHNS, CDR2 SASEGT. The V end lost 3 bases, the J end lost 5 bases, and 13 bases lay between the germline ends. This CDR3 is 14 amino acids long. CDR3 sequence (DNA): TGTGCCAGCAGTGATCCGACTAAAGGGTATGGCTACACCTTC. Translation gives CASSDPTKGYGYTF.

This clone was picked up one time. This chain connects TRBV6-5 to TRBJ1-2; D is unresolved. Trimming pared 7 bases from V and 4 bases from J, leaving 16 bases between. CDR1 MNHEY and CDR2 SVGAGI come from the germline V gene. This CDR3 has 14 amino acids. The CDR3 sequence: CASNTRRRAYGYTF. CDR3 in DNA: TGTGCCAGCAACACCCGGAGGAGGGCCTATGGCTACACCTTC.

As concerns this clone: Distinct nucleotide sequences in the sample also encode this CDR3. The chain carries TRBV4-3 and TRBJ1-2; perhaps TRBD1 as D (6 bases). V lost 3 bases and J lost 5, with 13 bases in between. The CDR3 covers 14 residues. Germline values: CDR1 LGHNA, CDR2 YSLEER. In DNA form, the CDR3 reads TGCGCCAGCAGCCAGGAAGGGGGGGGATATGGCTACACCTTC. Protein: CASSQEGGGYGYTF.

CDR3 DNA sequence: TGTGCCAGCAGTGAACGGTCTCAGCCCCAGCATTTT. The encoded protein is CASSERSQPQHF. The chain couples TRBV6-1 to TRBJ1-5; D remains unclear. The germline CDR1 and CDR2 sequences are MNHNS and SASEGT. V was shortened by 2 bases and J by 6 bases, with 5 bases between the two germline ends. The CDR3 totals 12 residues.

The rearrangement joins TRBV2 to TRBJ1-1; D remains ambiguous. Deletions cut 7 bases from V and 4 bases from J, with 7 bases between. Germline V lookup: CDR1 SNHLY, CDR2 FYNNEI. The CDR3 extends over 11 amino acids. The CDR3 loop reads CASIRVTEAFF. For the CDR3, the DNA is TGTGCCAGCATACGGGTCACTGAAGCTTTCTTT. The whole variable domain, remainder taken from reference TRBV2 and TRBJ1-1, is EPEVTQTPSHQVTQMGQEVILRCVPISNHLYFYWYRQILGQKVEFLVSFYNNEISEKSEIFDDQFSVERPDGSNFTLKIRSTKLEDSAMYFCASIRVTEAFFGQGTRLTVV.

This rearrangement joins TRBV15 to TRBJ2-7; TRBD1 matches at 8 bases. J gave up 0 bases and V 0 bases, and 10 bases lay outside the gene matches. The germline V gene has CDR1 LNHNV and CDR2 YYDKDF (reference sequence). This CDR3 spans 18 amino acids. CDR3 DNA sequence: TGTGCCACCAGCAGAGATCCGAGGGACAGGAGGTCCTCCTACGAGCAGTACTTC. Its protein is CATSRDPRDRRSSYEQYF. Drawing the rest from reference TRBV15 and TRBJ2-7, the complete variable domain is DAMVIQNPRYQVTQFGKPVTLSCSQTLNHNVMYWYQQKSSQAPKLLFHYYDKDFNNEADTPDNFQSRRPNTSFCFLDIRSPGLGDTAMYLCATSRDPRDRRSSYEQYFGPGTRLTVT.

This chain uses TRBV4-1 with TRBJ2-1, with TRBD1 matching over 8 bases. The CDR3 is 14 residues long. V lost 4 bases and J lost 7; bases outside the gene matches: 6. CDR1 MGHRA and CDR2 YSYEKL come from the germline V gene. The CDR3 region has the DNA TGCGCCAGCAGCCTCAAGACAGGGGCGAATGAGCAGTTCTTC. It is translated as CASSLKTGANEQFF.